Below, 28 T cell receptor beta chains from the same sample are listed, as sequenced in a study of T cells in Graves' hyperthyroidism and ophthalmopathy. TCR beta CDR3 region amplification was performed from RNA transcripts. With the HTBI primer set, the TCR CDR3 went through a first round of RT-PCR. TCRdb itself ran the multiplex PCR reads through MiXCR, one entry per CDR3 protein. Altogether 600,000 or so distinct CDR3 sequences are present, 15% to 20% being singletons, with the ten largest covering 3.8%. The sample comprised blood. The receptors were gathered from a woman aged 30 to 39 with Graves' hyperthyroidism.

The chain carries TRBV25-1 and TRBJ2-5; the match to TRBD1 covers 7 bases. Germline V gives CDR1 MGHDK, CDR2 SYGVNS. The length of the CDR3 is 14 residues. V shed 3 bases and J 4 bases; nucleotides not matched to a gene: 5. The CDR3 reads CASSDSTGPETQYF. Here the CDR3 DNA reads TGTGCCAGCAGTGACTCGACAGGGCCAGAGACCCAGTACTTC.

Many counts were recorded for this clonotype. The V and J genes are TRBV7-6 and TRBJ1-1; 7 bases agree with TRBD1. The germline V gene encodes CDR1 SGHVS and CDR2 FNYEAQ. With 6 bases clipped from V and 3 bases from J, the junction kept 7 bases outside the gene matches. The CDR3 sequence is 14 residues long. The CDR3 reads CASSSGQSHTEAFF. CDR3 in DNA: TGTGCCAGCAGTTCGGGACAGAGCCACACTGAAGCTTTCTTT.

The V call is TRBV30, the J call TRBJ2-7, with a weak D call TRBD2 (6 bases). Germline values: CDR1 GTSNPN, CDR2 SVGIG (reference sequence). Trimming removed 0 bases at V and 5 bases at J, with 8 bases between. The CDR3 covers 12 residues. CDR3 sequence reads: CAWSVGGNEQYF. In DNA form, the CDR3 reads TGTGCCTGGAGTGTCGGAGGGAACGAGCAGTACTTC. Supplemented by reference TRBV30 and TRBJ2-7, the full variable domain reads SQTIHQWPATLVQPVGSPLSLECTVEGTSNPNLYWYRQAAGRGLQLLFYSVGIGQISSEVPQNLSASRPQDRQFILSSKKLLLSDSGFYLCAWSVGGNEQYFGPGTRLTVT.

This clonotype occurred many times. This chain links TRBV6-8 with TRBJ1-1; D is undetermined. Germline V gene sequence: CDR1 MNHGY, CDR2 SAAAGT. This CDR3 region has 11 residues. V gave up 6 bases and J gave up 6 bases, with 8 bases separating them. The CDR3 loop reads CASSPVSEAFF. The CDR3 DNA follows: TGTGCCAGCAGCCCCGTCTCTGAAGCTTTCTTT.

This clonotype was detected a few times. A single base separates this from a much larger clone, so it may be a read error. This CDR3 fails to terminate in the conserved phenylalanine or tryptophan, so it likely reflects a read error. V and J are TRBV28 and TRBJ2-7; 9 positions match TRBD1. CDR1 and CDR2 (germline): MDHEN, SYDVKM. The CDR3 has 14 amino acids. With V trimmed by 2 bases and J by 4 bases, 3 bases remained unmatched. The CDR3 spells CASSLIGTGYEQYL. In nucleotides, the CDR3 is TGTGCCAGCAGTTTAATCGGGACAGGGTACGAGCAGTACCTC.

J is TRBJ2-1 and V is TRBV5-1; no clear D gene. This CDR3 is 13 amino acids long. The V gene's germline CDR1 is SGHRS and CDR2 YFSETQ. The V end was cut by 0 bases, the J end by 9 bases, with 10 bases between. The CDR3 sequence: CASSLAAGIEQFF. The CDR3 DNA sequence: TGCGCCAGCAGCTTGGCTGCCGGTATTGAGCAGTTCTTC.

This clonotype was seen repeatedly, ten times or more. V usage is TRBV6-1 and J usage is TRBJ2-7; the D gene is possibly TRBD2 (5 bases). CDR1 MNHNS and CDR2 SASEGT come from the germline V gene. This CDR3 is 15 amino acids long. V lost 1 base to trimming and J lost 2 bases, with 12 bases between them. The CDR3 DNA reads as TGTGCCAGCAGTGAAGGCGGTCGGGGAACCTACGAGCAGTACTTC. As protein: CASSEGGRGTYEQYF.

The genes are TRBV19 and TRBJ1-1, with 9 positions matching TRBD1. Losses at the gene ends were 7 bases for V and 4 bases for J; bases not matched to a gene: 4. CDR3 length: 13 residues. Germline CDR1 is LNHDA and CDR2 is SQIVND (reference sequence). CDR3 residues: CASTTGGITEAFF. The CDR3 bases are TGTGCCAGTACCACAGGGGGCATCACTGAAGCTTTCTTT.

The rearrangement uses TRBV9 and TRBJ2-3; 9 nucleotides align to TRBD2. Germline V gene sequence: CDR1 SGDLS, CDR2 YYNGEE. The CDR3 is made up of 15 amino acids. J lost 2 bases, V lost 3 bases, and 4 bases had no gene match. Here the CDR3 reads CASSGSGGLTDTQYF. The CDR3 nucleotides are TGTGCCAGCAGCGGTAGCGGGGGCCTCACAGATACGCAGTATTTT. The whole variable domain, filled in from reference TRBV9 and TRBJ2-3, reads DSGVTQTPKHLITATGQRVTLRCSPRSGDLSVYWYQQSLDQGLQFLIQYYNGEERAKGNILERFSAQQFPDLHSELNLSSLELGDSALYFCASSGSGGLTDTQYFGPGTRLTVL.

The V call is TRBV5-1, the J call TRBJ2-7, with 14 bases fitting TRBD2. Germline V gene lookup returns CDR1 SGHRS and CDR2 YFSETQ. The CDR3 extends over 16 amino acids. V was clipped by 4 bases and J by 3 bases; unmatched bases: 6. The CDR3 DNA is TGCGCCAGCAGCCTTGGGACTAGCGGGAGTGTCTACGAGCAGTACTTC. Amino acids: CASSLGTSGSVYEQYF.

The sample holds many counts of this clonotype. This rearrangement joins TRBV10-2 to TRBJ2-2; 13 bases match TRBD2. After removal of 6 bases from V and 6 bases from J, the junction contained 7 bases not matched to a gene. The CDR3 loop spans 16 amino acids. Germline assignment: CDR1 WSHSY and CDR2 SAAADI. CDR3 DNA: TGCGCCAGCAGCGAGACTAGCGGGAGGATCGCCGGGGAGCTGTTTTTT. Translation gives CASSETSGRIAGELFF.

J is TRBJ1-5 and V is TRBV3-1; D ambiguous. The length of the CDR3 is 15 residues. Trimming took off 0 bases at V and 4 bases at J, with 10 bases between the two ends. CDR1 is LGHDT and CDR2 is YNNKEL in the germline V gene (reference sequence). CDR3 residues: CASSQDLTVNQPQHF. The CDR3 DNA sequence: TGTGCCAGCAGCCAAGATCTCACGGTTAATCAGCCCCAGCATTTT. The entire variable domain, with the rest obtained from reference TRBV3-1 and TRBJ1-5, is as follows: DTAVSQTPKYLVTQMGNDKSIKCEQNLGHDTMYWYKQDSKKFLKIMFSYNNKELIINETVPNRFSPKSPDKAHLNLHINSLELGDSAVYFCASSQDLTVNQPQHFGDGTRLSIL.

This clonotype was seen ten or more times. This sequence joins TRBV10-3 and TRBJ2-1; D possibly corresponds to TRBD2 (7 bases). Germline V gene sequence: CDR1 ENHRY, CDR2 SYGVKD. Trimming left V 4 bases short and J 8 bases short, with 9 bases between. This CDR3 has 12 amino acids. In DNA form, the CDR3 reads TGTGCCATCAGTGTAGGGGGGGATGAGCAGTTCTTC. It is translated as CAISVGGDEQFF.

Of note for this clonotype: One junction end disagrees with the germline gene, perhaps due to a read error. The CDR3: CSVEGPLDYGYTF. The CDR3 region has the DNA TGCAGCGTTGAGGGTCCACTTGACTACGGCTACACCTTC. V usage is TRBV29-1 and J usage is TRBJ1-2; D is uncertain. The germline CDR1 and CDR2 sequences are SQVTM and ANQGSEA. This CDR3 region has 13 residues.

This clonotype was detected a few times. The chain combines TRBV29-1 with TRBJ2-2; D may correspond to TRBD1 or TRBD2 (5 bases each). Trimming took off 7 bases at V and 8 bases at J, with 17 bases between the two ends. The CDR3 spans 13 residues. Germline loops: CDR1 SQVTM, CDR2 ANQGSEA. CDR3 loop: CSAAGTNYGELFF. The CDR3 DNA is TGCAGCGCCGCCGGGACCAACTATGGGGAGCTGTTTTTT.

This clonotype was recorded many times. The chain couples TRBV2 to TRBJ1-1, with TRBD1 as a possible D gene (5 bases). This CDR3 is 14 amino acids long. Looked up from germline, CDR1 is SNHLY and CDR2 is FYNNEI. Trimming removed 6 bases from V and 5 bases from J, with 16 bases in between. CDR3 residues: CASRDNGARTEAFF. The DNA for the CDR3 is TGTGCCAGCAGAGATAATGGGGCGCGGACTGAAGCTTTCTTT.

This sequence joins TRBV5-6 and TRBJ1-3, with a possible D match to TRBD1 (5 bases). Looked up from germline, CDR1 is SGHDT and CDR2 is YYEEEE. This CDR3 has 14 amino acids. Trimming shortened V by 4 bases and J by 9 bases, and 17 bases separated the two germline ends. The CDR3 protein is CASSLEIRRGTIYF. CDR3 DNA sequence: TGTGCCAGCAGCCTTGAGATACGAAGGGGCACCATATATTTT.

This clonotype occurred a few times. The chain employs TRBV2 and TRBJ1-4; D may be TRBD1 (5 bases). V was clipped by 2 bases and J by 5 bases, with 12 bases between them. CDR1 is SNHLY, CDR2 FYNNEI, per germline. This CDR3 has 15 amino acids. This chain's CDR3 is CASSERAGVNEKLFF. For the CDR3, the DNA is TGTGCCAGCAGTGAAAGGGCGGGGGTGAATGAAAAACTGTTTTTT.

The CDR3 coding sequence is TGTGCCATCAGGGCAGGGGGAGAAAACACCATATATTTT. It encodes CAIRAGGENTIYF. The chain carries TRBV10-3 and TRBJ1-3; 7 bases are a match to TRBD1. Germline CDR1 ENHRY, CDR2 SYGVKD. The junction had 5 bases not matched to a gene; V was cut back by 6 bases and J by 6 bases. This CDR3 has 13 residues.

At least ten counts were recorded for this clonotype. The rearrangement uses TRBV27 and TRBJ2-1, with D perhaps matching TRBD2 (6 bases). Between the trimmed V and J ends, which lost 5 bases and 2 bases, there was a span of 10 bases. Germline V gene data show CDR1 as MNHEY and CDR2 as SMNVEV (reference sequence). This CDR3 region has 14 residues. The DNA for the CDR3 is TGTGCCAGCAGTGCGCCGGGAGCCTACAATGAGCAGTTCTTC. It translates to CASSAPGAYNEQFF.

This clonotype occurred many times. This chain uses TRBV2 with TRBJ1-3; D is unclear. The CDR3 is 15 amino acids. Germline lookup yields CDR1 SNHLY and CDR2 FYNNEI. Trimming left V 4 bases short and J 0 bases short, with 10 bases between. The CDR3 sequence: CASSGTGSSGNTIYF. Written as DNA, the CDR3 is TGTGCCAGCAGTGGGACGGGGAGCTCTGGAAACACCATATATTTT. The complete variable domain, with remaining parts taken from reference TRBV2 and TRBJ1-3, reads EPEVTQTPSHQVTQMGQEVILRCVPISNHLYFYWYRQILGQKVEFLVSFYNNEISEKSEIFDDQFSVERPDGSNFTLKIRSTKLEDSAMYFCASSGTGSSGNTIYFGEGSWLTVV.

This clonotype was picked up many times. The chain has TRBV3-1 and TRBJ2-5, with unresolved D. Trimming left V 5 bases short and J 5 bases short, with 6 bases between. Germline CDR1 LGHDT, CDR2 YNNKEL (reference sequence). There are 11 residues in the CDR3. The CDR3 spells CASSLDETQYF. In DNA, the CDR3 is TGTGCCAGCAGCTTAGACGAGACCCAGTACTTC.

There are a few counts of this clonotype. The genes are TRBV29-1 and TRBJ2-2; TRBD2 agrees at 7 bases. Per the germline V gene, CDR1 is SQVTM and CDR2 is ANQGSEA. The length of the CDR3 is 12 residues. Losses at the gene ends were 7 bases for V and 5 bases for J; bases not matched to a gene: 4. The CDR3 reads CSAMGGTGELFF. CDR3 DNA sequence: TGCAGCGCCATGGGGGGGACCGGGGAGCTGTTTTTT.

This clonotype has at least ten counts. The CDR3 spells CASSFLGRNQETQYF. CDR3 DNA sequence: TGTGCCAGCAGCTTTCTCGGACGGAACCAAGAGACCCAGTACTTC. The chain joins TRBV11-3 to TRBJ2-5; D uncertain. The V and J ends lost 3 bases and 0 bases respectively, with 11 bases between them. The V gene's germline CDR1 is SGHNT and CDR2 YENEEA. This CDR3 is 15 amino acids long.

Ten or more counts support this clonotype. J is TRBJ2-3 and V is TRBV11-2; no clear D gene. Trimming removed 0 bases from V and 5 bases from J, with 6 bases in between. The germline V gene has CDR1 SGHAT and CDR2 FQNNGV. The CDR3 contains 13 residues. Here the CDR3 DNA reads TGTGCCAGCAGCTTAGATCTGGGAGATACGCAGTATTTT. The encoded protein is CASSLDLGDTQYF. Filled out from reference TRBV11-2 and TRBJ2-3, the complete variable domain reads EAGVAQSPRYKIIEKRQSVAFWCNPISGHATLYWYQQILGQGPKLLIQFQNNGVVDDSQLPKDRFSAERLKGVDSTLKIQPAKLEDSAVYLCASSLDLGDTQYFGPGTRLTVL.

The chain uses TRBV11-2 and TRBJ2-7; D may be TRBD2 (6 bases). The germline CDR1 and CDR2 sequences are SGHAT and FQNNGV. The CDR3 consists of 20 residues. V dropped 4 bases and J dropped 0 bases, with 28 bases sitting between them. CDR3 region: CASSSSAPAISGGFSYEQYF. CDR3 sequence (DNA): TGTGCCAGCAGCTCTAGTGCCCCGGCAATCTCCGGGGGTTTCTCCTACGAGCAGTACTTC.

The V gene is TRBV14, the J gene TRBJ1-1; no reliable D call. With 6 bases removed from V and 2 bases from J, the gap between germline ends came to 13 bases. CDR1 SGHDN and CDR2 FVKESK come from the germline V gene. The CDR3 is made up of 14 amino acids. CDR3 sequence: CASSKTQGNTEAFF. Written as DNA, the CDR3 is TGTGCCAGCAGTAAAACCCAAGGAAACACTGAAGCTTTCTTT.

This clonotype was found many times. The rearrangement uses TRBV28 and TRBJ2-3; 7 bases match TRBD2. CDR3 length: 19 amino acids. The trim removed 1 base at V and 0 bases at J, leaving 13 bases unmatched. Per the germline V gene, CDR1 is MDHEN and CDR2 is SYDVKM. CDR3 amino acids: CASSLLPGSGIPSTDTQYF. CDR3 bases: TGTGCCAGCAGTTTATTACCCGGGAGCGGGATACCTAGCACAGATACGCAGTATTTT.